The subject of this entry is one T cell receptor beta chain. Its antigen is currently unknown. The data stem from a study of T cell repertoires in cytomegalovirus infection. TCRdb passed the reads through MiXCR, listing each CDR3 protein once. The sample shows under 90,000 distinct CDR3 sequences, 45% to 50% of them seen only once. CDR1 is MDHEN and CDR2 is SYDVKM in the germline V gene. V was cut by 5 bases and J by 0 bases, with 11 bases left in between. CDR3 size: 15 residues. The sequence was collected from a human donor in good health (CMV status not recorded). Some clones in this sample may be carry-over from other donors' samples. The specimen comprised CD8+ T cells from cultured PBMCs, sampled from culture after CMV antigen stimulation. The rearrangement joins TRBV28 to TRBJ2-1; the D gene is possibly TRBD2 (5 bases). This CDR3 is CASSGTGSSYNEQFF. CDR3 bases: TGTGCCAGCAGTGGAACGGGGAGCTCCTACAATGAGCAGTTCTTC.